Reported below is one T cell receptor (beta chain). The antigen is not known. Here immunoSEQ multiplex PCR was the method, and the copy in TCRdb shows in-frame clones only, minus some. The sample lists over 100,000 clones; roughly 92% were seen once. Trimming pared 5 bases from V and 1 base from J, leaving 9 bases between. CDR1 is SGHTA and CDR2 is FQGNSA in the germline V gene. This CDR3 has 14 residues. The sample belongs to a study of T cell repertoires and HLA-DP antigens. The study, taken as a whole, reports: No separate analysis of naive versus memory CD4+ cells was done. Pre-culture clonality, approximately 0.04, was far below sorted CD137+ clonality of 0.3 to 0.4.

The J gene is TRBJ1-5, the V gene TRBV7-2; D remains ambiguous. Sequencing was performed on CD4+ T cells from PBMCs. This TCR came from a woman younger than 30 in good health and CMV-seronegative. As DNA, the CDR3 is TGTGCCAGCAGCCACCTGGGGAGCAATCAGCCCCAGCATTTT. It is translated as CASSHLGSNQPQHF.